This T cell receptor beta chain was sequenced for a study of blood T cell repertoires in COVID-19. Only one count was recorded for this clone. Assay: immunoSEQ multiplex PCR; the TCRdb copy retains only in-frame clones and omits some. The data show 250,000 to 350,000 clones, approximately 85% seen once. CDR1 and CDR2 from the germline V gene are GTSNPN and SVGIG (reference sequence). The CDR3 has 16 amino acids. J lost 5 bases, V lost 2 bases, and 9 bases had no gene match. This rearrangement joins TRBV30 to TRBJ2-7; 13 bases match TRBD2. Input material: PBMCs or T cells enriched from blood (not recorded which). The TCR was taken from a woman in her twenties or thirties who had recovered from COVID-19. CDR3 DNA sequence: TGTGCCTGGAGTACCGGACTAGCGGGAGCTCTTGACGAGCAGTACTTC. Translated, it gives CAWSTGLAGALDEQYF.